This paragraph reports one T cell receptor (beta chain). Its antigen is still unknown. Within one base of it there is no much larger clone, and no base qualities were kept. The data stem from a study of OX40 agonist ivuxolimab in advanced cancers. A note on the overall study: The costimulatory receptor OX40 (CD134) was targeted by ivuxolimab, a fully human IgG2 agonistic monoclonal antibody. The point of sequencing TCRbeta in the periphery was to test whether ivuxolimab changed TCR sequence diversity and drove clonal T-cell expansion. Among the approximately 50 dose-escalation patients, about 20 had hepatocellular carcinoma, 15 or so melanoma, 9 renal cell carcinoma and 9 head and neck cancer. In the dose-escalation cohort, around four fifths of patients were male, and the mean age was roughly 56 years with a range of about 20 to 80. Partial responses occurred in three dose-escalation patients: two with cutaneous melanoma and one with hepatocellular carcinoma. The paper reports the monotherapy dose-escalation portion (N = 52 patients) of the phase I ivuxolimab trial. Intravenous ivuxolimab was administered to patients every 2 weeks at six dose levels: 0.01, 0.1, 0.3, 1.5, 3 and 10 mg/kg. Patients were allowed to have had prior anti-PD-1, anti-PD-L1 or anti-CTLA-4 therapy, and 30% to 50% of the dose-escalation patients had previously received checkpoint inhibitors. Overall results and qualifications from the work: After ivuxolimab, expanded clones were on average more numerous among CD8+ T cells than among CD4+ T cells. Low levels of normalized T-cell clonal expansion were also seen in some nonresponding patients. Antigen specificity was not determined for the clonally expanded peripheral T cells. In partial responders in the 0.1-3.0 mg/kg groups, normalized peripheral clonal expansion was found to be among the lowest, especially among CD8+ T cells. At doses from 0.1 to 3.0 mg/kg, clonal expansion was seen in both CD4+ and CD8+ blood T cells between baseline and week 6.

Patients with autoimmune disease history or receiving systemic immunosuppression were excluded from the trial. In every dose cohort, peripheral blood was drawn for TCR sequencing at baseline, cycle 4 day 1, and cycle 7 day 1. The samples were drawn from a first-in-human, open-label, multicenter phase I dose-escalation trial of ivuxolimab. The trial enrolled adults with locally advanced or metastatic head and neck squamous cell, hepatocellular, melanoma or renal cell carcinoma. Before TCR sequencing, CD4+ T cells and CD8+ T cells from peripheral blood were sorted into separate populations. Genomic DNA was isolated from the sorted cells so that the TCRbeta CDR3 region could be sequenced. TCRbeta CDR3 regions were sequenced using the immunoSEQ Assay. TCRdb mirrors the immuneACCESS table, restricted to in-frame sequences. Some clones are absent from its copies; in checked studies, under half trace to an unresolved V gene, and the reason for the others is unknown. The sample has about 67,000 clones on record, more than 75% of them singletons. The top ten constitute about 4% of the sample.

CDR1 and CDR2 are read off the germline V gene (reference sequence) as SGHNT and YYREEE. From its cysteine to its phenylalanine, the CDR3 spans 12 amino acids. The CDR3 DNA has 36 bases and is translated from base 1. Cut back by 5 bases and 7 bases, the V and J ends lie 12 bases apart. Sequencing used CD4+ or CD8+ T cells sorted from blood, obtained in a trial of the OX40 agonist ivuxolimab. The rearranged segments are TRBV5-4 and TRBJ2-5; the D gene is unclear. The sequence derives from an adult with an advanced solid tumor such as melanoma, head and neck, liver or kidney cancer. The CDR3 region reads CASSSPWPTQYF. The DNA is as follows: TGTGCCAGCAGTTCCCCTTGGCCGACCCAGTACTTC.